Listed below are T cell receptor beta chains from one sample, sequenced in a study of cytomegalovirus exposure and HLA in healthy donors. Clones were sequenced by immunoSEQ multiplex PCR, and TCRdb holds only the in-frame ones, with some missing. This sample yields 82,000 or so clones, of which over 9.5% are seen a single time; almost 25% belongs to the top ten. The sample taken for sequencing was PBMCs. The receptors originated from a man aged 55 to 70 in good health and CMV-seropositive. CDR3s include the opening cysteine and the closing phenylalanine or tryptophan. The D gene is left open where the match is weak. Size is omitted from some rows. Given values are once, few, many or a class for expanded clones.

clone_size: .; v_call: TRBV28; d_call: .; j_call: TRBJ2-7; cdr3_nt: TGTGCCAGCAGTTTGGCTCTCTACGAGCAGTACTTC; cdr3_aa: CASSLALYEQYF
clone_size: few; v_call: TRBV29-1; d_call: .; j_call: TRBJ1-1; cdr3_nt: TGCAGCGTTGAAGATCTCTTCGAGGCTGAAGCTTTCTTT; cdr3_aa: CSVEDLFEAEAFF
clone_size: few; v_call: TRBV30; d_call: .; j_call: TRBJ2-5; cdr3_nt: TGTGCCTGGAGTGTATCAGGGGCGGAAAAGACCCAGTACTTC; cdr3_aa: CAWSVSGAEKTQYF
clone_size: few; v_call: TRBV25-1; d_call: TRBD1; j_call: TRBJ1-5; cdr3_nt: TGTGCCAGCAGTGGACAGGGAAATCAGCCCCAGCATTTT; cdr3_aa: CASSGQGNQPQHF
clone_size: .; v_call: TRBV5-1; d_call: .; j_call: TRBJ2-6; cdr3_nt: TGCGCCAGCAGCCCGGACCATCTCTCTGGGGCCAACGTCCTGCCTTTC; cdr3_aa: CASSPDHLSGANVLPF
clone_size: .; v_call: TRBV6-6; d_call: .; j_call: TRBJ2-1; cdr3_nt: TGTGCCAGCAGAAGCCAGGGTATCGGGTACAATGAGCAGTTCTTC; cdr3_aa: CASRSQGIGYNEQFF
clone_size: .; v_call: TRBV28; d_call: .; j_call: TRBJ2-7; cdr3_nt: TGTGCCAGCACGAGATTAGGAGGAAATTTCTACGAGCAGTACTTC; cdr3_aa: CASTRLGGNFYEQYF
clone_size: few; v_call: TRBV30; d_call: TRBD1; j_call: TRBJ2-7; cdr3_nt: TGTGCCTGGAACGACAGGGGGCCCTACGAGCAGTACTTC; cdr3_aa: CAWNDRGPYEQYF
clone_size: .; v_call: TRBV5-1; d_call: .; j_call: TRBJ2-1; cdr3_nt: TGCGCCAGCAGCTTGGAATCCGGGGGGCGCCTCTACAATGAGCAGTTCTTC; cdr3_aa: CASSLESGGRLYNEQFF
clone_size: few; v_call: TRBV5-1; d_call: TRBD1; j_call: TRBJ2-7; cdr3_nt: TGCGCCAGCAGCTCCGGGACAGGGATCGAGCAGTACTTC; cdr3_aa: CASSSGTGIEQYF
clone_size: .; v_call: TRBV7-2; d_call: TRBD1; j_call: TRBJ2-2; cdr3_nt: TGTGCCAGCAGAGCTGACAGGGACACCGGGGAGCTGTTTTTT; cdr3_aa: CASRADRDTGELFF
clone_size: .; v_call: TRBV5-1; d_call: TRBD1; j_call: TRBJ2-1; cdr3_nt: TGCGCCAGCAGCTTGGGTTCCAGGGGGCTAATAGGTGAGCAGTTCTTC; cdr3_aa: CASSLGSRGLIGEQFF
clone_size: .; v_call: TRBV9; d_call: TRBD1; j_call: TRBJ1-5; cdr3_nt: TGTGCCAGCAGCGTTTCACAGGGGGATCAGCCCCAGCATTTT; cdr3_aa: CASSVSQGDQPQHF
clone_size: .; v_call: TRBV18; d_call: .; j_call: TRBJ2-3; cdr3_nt: TGTGCCAGCTCACCACAGGGGCAAGGGACAGATACGCAGTATTTT; cdr3_aa: CASSPQGQGTDTQYF
clone_size: few; v_call: TRBV29-1; d_call: TRBD1; j_call: TRBJ1-5; cdr3_nt: TGCAGCGTTGCGTCAGGGGGCGGCAATCAGCCCCAGCATTTT; cdr3_aa: CSVASGGGNQPQHF
clone_size: .; v_call: TRBV6-4; d_call: .; j_call: TRBJ2-1; cdr3_nt: TGTGCCAGCAGCCCTGGGGGCTTCTACAATGAGCAGTTCTTC; cdr3_aa: CASSPGGFYNEQFF